This passage covers 15 T cell receptor beta chains from one sample sequenced in a study of blood T cell repertoires in COVID-19. Sequenced by immunoSEQ multiplex PCR; TCRdb stores in-frame clones only, minus some. The sample includes about 180,000 clones, 70% to 90% of them seen just once. Material for sequencing was peripheral blood. These receptors were collected from a young man who had recovered from COVID-19.

This chain connects TRBV13 to TRBJ2-7; 9 bases align to TRBD1. The V gene's germline CDR1 is PRHDT and CDR2 FYEKMQ (reference sequence). V shed 3 bases and J 2 bases; nucleotides not matched to a gene: 5. This CDR3 has 15 residues. Written as DNA, the CDR3 is TGTGCCAGCAGCTTCTCTCGACAGGGGGCCTACGAGCAGTACTTC. This encodes CASSFSRQGAYEQYF.

The rearrangement uses TRBV9 and TRBJ2-7, with TRBD1 as a possible D gene (5 bases). Germline V gives CDR1 SGDLS, CDR2 YYNGEE. V lost 4 bases to trimming and J lost 7 bases, with 15 bases between them. The CDR3 is made up of 13 amino acids. Here the CDR3 reads CASSLRQSREQYF. The CDR3 nucleotides are TGTGCCAGCAGCCTAAGACAGAGCCGGGAGCAGTACTTC.

This sequence joins TRBV10-3 and TRBJ2-7, with TRBD2 matching over 7 bases. The length of the CDR3 is 14 residues. The V and J ends lost 4 bases and 3 bases, in that order; junction bases with no gene match: 6. Germline CDR1 reads ENHRY; CDR2 reads SYGVKD. The CDR3 DNA sequence: TGTGCCATCAGTGCGGGAGGCAGCAACTACGAGCAGTACTTC. This gives the protein CAISAGGSNYEQYF.

This clone was detected only once. The chain recombines TRBV7-6 with TRBJ2-7, with TRBD1 identical over 9 bases. This CDR3 contains 16 residues. V gave up 5 bases and J gave up 6 bases; unmatched junction bases: 14. CDR1 is SGHVS, CDR2 FNYEAQ, per germline. The CDR3 DNA sequence: TGTGCCAGCAGCCCCACCGGGACAGGGACCTCTATCGAGCAGTACTTC. It is translated as CASSPTGTGTSIEQYF.

V gene TRBV19 combines with J gene TRBJ2-5; 8 nucleotides agree with TRBD2. The V and J ends lost 3 bases and 4 bases, in that order; junction bases with no gene match: 10. This CDR3 contains 16 residues. Germline CDR1 is LNHDA and CDR2 is SQIVND (reference sequence). The CDR3 reads CASSIAEGLAGETQYF. Here the CDR3 DNA reads TGTGCCAGTAGTATCGCGGAAGGTCTAGCGGGAGAGACCCAGTACTTC.

This CDR3 reads CSVESPNEQFF. CDR3 DNA: TGCAGCGTTGAATCTCCCAATGAGCAGTTCTTC. The chain recombines TRBV29-1 with TRBJ2-1; no reliable D call. Germline-derived CDR1 and CDR2 are SQVTM and ANQGSEA. The length of the CDR3 is 11 residues. Deletions cut 2 bases from V and 6 bases from J, with 5 bases between.

The rearrangement links TRBV6-5 to TRBJ1-4; D unresolved. With 0 bases removed from V and 8 bases from J, the gap between germline ends came to 13 bases. Germline V gene sequence: CDR1 MNHEY, CDR2 SVGAGI. This CDR3 spans 15 amino acids. In DNA, the CDR3 is TGTGCCAGCAGTTACTCCAACAGCCGTCGAGAAAAACTGTTTTTT. It translates to CASSYSNSRREKLFF.

The rearrangement uses TRBV7-2 and TRBJ1-1, with TRBD1 matching over 7 bases. The CDR3 spans 15 residues. Per germline, CDR1 SGHTA and CDR2 FQGNSA. The ends lost 5 bases at V and 1 base at J; junction bases unmatched: 7. CDR3 protein: CASSPNRGPNTEAFF. The DNA of the CDR3 is TGTGCCAGCAGCCCCAACAGGGGACCGAACACTGAAGCTTTCTTT.

This chain connects TRBV28 to TRBJ2-3; TRBD1 matches at 10 bases. Trimming took 5 bases from V and 5 from J; bases not matched to a gene: 19. The CDR3 is 19 residues long. Germline V gene lookup returns CDR1 MDHEN and CDR2 SYDVKM. The CDR3 here is CASSPYGGSGQGRGDTQYF. CDR3 DNA sequence: TGTGCCAGCAGTCCGTATGGGGGGTCGGGACAGGGGCGCGGAGATACGCAGTATTTT. Complete variable domain (other parts from reference TRBV28 and TRBJ2-3): DVKVTQSSRYLVKRTGEKVFLECVQDMDHENMFWYRQDPGLGLRLIYFSYDVKMKEKGDIPEGYSVSREKKERFSLILESASTNQTSMYLCASSPYGGSGQGRGDTQYFGPGTRLTVL.

This chain joins TRBV7-9 and TRBJ2-4; D possibly corresponds to TRBD2 (6 bases). The CDR3 runs to 15 residues. V was cut by 5 bases and J by 0 bases, with 11 bases left in between. Germline CDR1 SEHNR, CDR2 FQNEAQ (reference sequence). CDR3 amino acids: CASSPVGLAKNIQYF. The CDR3 DNA is TGTGCCAGCAGCCCGGTGGGACTAGCCAAAAACATTCAGTACTTC. Variable domain in full (rest from reference TRBV7-9 and TRBJ2-4): DTGVSQNPRHKITKRGQNVTFRCDPISEHNRLYWYRQTLGQGPEFLTYFQNEAQLEKSRLLSDRFSAERPKGSFSTLEIQRTEQGDSAMYLCASSPVGLAKNIQYFGAGTRLSVL.

This rearrangement joins TRBV2 to TRBJ1-2, with a tentative D call TRBD1 (6 bases). In germline, CDR1 is SNHLY, CDR2 FYNNEI. CDR3 length equals 13 residues. Between the trimmed V and J ends, which lost 7 bases and 4 bases, there was a span of 13 bases. The DNA of the CDR3 is TGTGCCAGCACCGCAGGGGAGGGCTATGGCTACACCTTC. Its protein is CASTAGEGYGYTF.

The rearrangement uses TRBV24-1 and TRBJ2-1; 10 nucleotides agree with TRBD2. CDR3 size: 16 residues. V shed 2 bases and J 4 bases; nucleotides not matched to a gene: 4. The germline gives CDR1 KGHDR, CDR2 SFDVKD. The CDR3 is CATSDSLAGHYNEQFF. DNA of the CDR3: TGTGCCACCAGTGATTCACTAGCGGGGCATTACAATGAGCAGTTCTTC.

The rearrangement links TRBV2 to TRBJ2-1, with TRBD2 identical over 8 bases. This CDR3 is built from 14 residues. Germline V gives CDR1 SNHLY, CDR2 FYNNEI. V gave up 6 bases and J gave up 4 bases; unmatched junction bases: 5. The CDR3: CASRAASGYNEQFF. The DNA for the CDR3 is TGTGCCAGCAGAGCCGCTAGCGGGTACAATGAGCAGTTCTTC.

The chain couples TRBV18 to TRBJ2-2, with 13 nucleotides matching TRBD2. The V gene end was trimmed by 4 bases and the J gene end by 7 bases; junction bases not matched to a gene: 6. This CDR3 is 16 amino acids long. Per the germline V gene, CDR1 is KGHSH and CDR2 is LQKENI. CDR3 DNA: TGTGCCAGCTCACTCGGACTAGCGGGAGTTTACGGGGAGCTGTTTTTT. Protein: CASSLGLAGVYGELFF.

DNA for the CDR3: TGTGCCTGGAGGGGACAGGGGGCGGGCGAGCAGTACTTC. Its translation: CAWRGQGAGEQYF. This sequence joins TRBV30 and TRBJ2-7, with 12 bases fitting TRBD1. CDR3 length: 13 residues. Germline V lookup: CDR1 GTSNPN, CDR2 SVGIG (reference sequence). The V gene end was trimmed by 3 bases and the J gene end by 6 bases; junction bases not matched to a gene: 3. Full variable domain (missing parts from reference TRBV30 and TRBJ2-7): SQTIHQWPATLVQPVGSPLSLECTVEGTSNPNLYWYRQAAGRGLQLLFYSVGIGQISSEVPQNLSASRPQDRQFILSSKKLLLSDSGFYLCAWRGQGAGEQYFGPGTRLTVT.